These 11 T cell receptor beta chains came from one sample sequenced in a study of beta chain features in type 1 diabetes. The study reverse transcribed the entire isolated RNA, so it sequenced expressed TCRB transcripts. TCRdb keeps only in-frame clones here, not all; method: immunoSEQ multiplex PCR. The sample records hundreds of thousands of clones, around 30% being singletons. Input material: naive CD4+ T cells from blood. These receptor sequences come from a man aged 18 to 30 in good health.

This clone showed up just a few times. Other nucleotide sequences in the sample specify the same CDR3. The V gene is TRBV20-1, the J gene TRBJ2-1; D not resolved. Germline-derived CDR1 and CDR2 are DFQATT and SNEGSKA (reference sequence). This CDR3 region has 11 residues. V was clipped by 3 bases and J by 7 bases, with 7 bases between them. Here the CDR3 DNA reads TGCAGTGCTAGTAGGTCGAATGAGCAGTTCTTC. Its protein product is CSASRSNEQFF.

In this sample, this clone turned up a few times. The CDR3 sequence is CAWSLFGQGLSYEQYF. The CDR3 region has the DNA TGTGCCTGGAGTTTATTTGGCCAGGGACTCTCCTACGAGCAGTACTTC. The chain recombines TRBV30 with TRBJ2-7; D possibly corresponds to TRBD2 (6 bases). This CDR3 region has 16 residues. The V end was cut by 2 bases, the J end by 0 bases, with 17 bases between. CDR1 is GTSNPN and CDR2 is SVGIG in the germline V gene (reference sequence).

As concerns this clone: Its ends do not fully match the called genes, so a read error is possible. The J gene is TRBJ2-1, the V gene TRBV29-1; 10 bases agree with TRBD1. The germline gives CDR1 SQVTM, CDR2 ANQGSEA. This CDR3 region has 13 residues. CDR3 coding DNA: TGCAGCGTGGAAGGACAGGGGGGAAATGAGCAGTTCTTC. It is translated as CSVEGQGGNEQFF.

This clone was seen more than once but under ten times. The CDR3 sequence is CASSLRELFF. The CDR3 bases are TGTGCCAGCAGCTTACGGGAGCTGTTTTTT. The chain links TRBV7-9 to TRBJ2-2, with D hard to call. The CDR3 sequence is 10 residues long. V was shortened by 2 bases and J by 9 bases, with 1 base between the two germline ends. CDR1 is SEHNR, CDR2 FQNEAQ, per germline (reference sequence). Together with reference TRBV7-9 and TRBJ2-2, the CDR3 gives the full variable domain: DTGVSQNPRHKITKRGQNVTFRCDPISEHNRLYWYRQTLGQGPEFLTYFQNEAQLEKSRLLSDRFSAERPKGSFSTLEIQRTEQGDSAMYLCASSLRELFFGEGSRLTVL.

The chain employs TRBV7-2 and TRBJ2-5, with 11 bases that match TRBD2. The ends lost 5 bases at V and 5 bases at J; junction bases unmatched: 4. Germline V gene data show CDR1 as SGHTA and CDR2 as FQGNSA. The CDR3 consists of 14 residues. CDR3 DNA: TGTGCCAGCAGCGCGGGACTAGCGGTGGAGACCCAGTACTTC. Protein product: CASSAGLAVETQYF. The entire variable domain, with the rest obtained from reference TRBV7-2 and TRBJ2-5, is as follows: GAGVSQSPSNKVTEKGKDVELRCDPISGHTALYWYRQSLGQGLEFLIYFQGNSAPDKSGLPSDRFSAERTGGSVSTLTIQRTQQEDSAVYLCASSAGLAVETQYFGPGTRLLVL.

The chain couples TRBV7-9 to TRBJ2-1; D assignment may be TRBD1 or TRBD2 (5 bases each). Germline V gives CDR1 SEHNR, CDR2 FQNEAQ (reference sequence). This CDR3 has 15 residues. V was pared by 5 bases and J by 4 bases, with 15 bases between. CDR3: CASSPVLGGYNEQFF. The DNA of the CDR3 is TGTGCCAGCAGCCCGGTCCTTGGGGGATACAATGAGCAGTTCTTC.

The V call is TRBV5-6, the J call TRBJ2-5, with D uncertain. V was pared by 2 bases and J by 5 bases, with 16 bases between. Germline V gene sequence: CDR1 SGHDT, CDR2 YYEEEE. The CDR3 runs 15 residues. CDR3 nucleotide sequence: TGTGCCAGCAGCTTTCTGGTGTCTGCTCGGGAGACCCAGTACTTC. It yields the protein CASSFLVSARETQYF.

The chain joins TRBV5-6 to TRBJ2-1; D unresolved. Germline CDR1 reads SGHDT; CDR2 reads YYEEEE. V dropped 4 bases and J dropped 3 bases, with 11 bases sitting between them. This CDR3 has 14 amino acids. This chain's CDR3 is CASSRRTGYNEQFF. The CDR3 DNA is TGTGCCAGCAGCCGACGAACGGGCTACAATGAGCAGTTCTTC. Full variable domain (outside the CDR3, taken from reference TRBV5-6 and TRBJ2-1): DAGVTQSPTHLIKTRGQQVTLRCSPKSGHDTVSWYQQALGQGPQFIFQYYEEEERQRGNFPDRFSGHQFPNYSSELNVNALLLGDSALYLCASSRRTGYNEQFFGPGTRLTVL.

The chain employs TRBV14 and TRBJ2-1; perhaps TRBD1 as D (6 bases). The germline V and J ends were trimmed by 2 bases and 9 bases, with 11 bases remaining between them. This CDR3 spans 13 amino acids. Germline CDR1 reads SGHDN; CDR2 reads FVKESK. The CDR3 nucleotides read TGTGCCAGCAGCCAAATACTACAGGGTGAGCAGTTCTTC. Encoded protein: CASSQILQGEQFF.

This clone was counted only a few times. The J gene is TRBJ2-7, the V gene TRBV7-9; D ambiguous. From germline, CDR1 is SEHNR and CDR2 FQNEAQ (reference sequence). Deletions cut 5 bases from V and 3 bases from J, with 11 bases between. CDR3 length equals 13 residues. The CDR3, as DNA: TGTGCCAGCAGCCTAAGTAGGCTCTACGAGCAGTACTTC. It yields the protein CASSLSRLYEQYF.

The chain joins TRBV7-9 to TRBJ2-3, with TRBD2 matching 13 bases. Germline lookup yields CDR1 SEHNR and CDR2 FQNEAQ (reference sequence). The CDR3 spans 17 residues. Germline trimming cut 4 bases from V and 4 bases from J; bases unmatched to any gene: 8. CDR3 loop: CASSSLRLAGGPDTQYF. For the CDR3, the DNA is TGTGCCAGCAGCTCCTTACGACTAGCGGGAGGCCCAGATACGCAGTATTTT.